A selection of T cell receptor beta chains follows, all from one sample in a study of early T cells in non-severe SARS-CoV-2 infection. TCRdb reprocessed the 5' RACE reads via MiXCR and lists one record per CDR3 protein. The repertoire includes around 50,000 distinct CDR3 sequences, under 14% of them detected once, and 9.5% to 13% sits in the top ten. Sample: whole blood. The receptors here all came from an adult who was a healthcare worker with PCR-confirmed SARS-CoV-2 infection or an uninfected control (not recorded which). Each CDR3 is given with its conserved first and last residue. A D gene is named only where the DNA matches it firmly. Clone size is shown for a subset of rows, as once, few, many or a class of expanded clone.

>TRBV11-2|16|TRBD1|many|TRBJ2-7
TGTGCCAGCAGCTTAGATACGGCAGGGGGTTCCTACGAGCAGTACTTC
CASSLDTAGGSYEQYF
>TRBV7-2|15|-|many|TRBJ1-1
TGTGCCAGCAGCCGCGTAATTTCGGCAGACACTGAAGCTTTCTTT
CASSRVISADTEAFF
>TRBV12-3/TRBV12-4|18|TRBD2|-|TRBJ2-1
TGTGCCAGCAGTCCCCGACGACTAGCGGGAGGGCTTGGCAATGAGCAGTTCTTC
CASSPRRLAGGLGNEQFF
>TRBV27|14|TRBD1|-|TRBJ2-1
TGTGCCAGCAGGTTACAGGGGGCGAAGAATGAGCAGTTCTTC
CASRLQGAKNEQFF
>TRBV5-6|14|TRBD1|-|TRBJ1-1
TGTGCCAGCAGCACCGGGACAGAAAACACTGAAGCTTTCTTT
CASSTGTENTEAFF
>TRBV18|14|-|-|TRBJ2-5
TGTGCCAGCTCACCCGACAGGTCGGGGGAGACCCAGTACTTC
CASSPDRSGETQYF
>TRBV6-5|12|-|many|TRBJ2-1
TGTGCCAGCAGTTCAGTCTACAATGAGCAGTTCTTC
CASSSVYNEQFF
>TRBV29-1|16|TRBD2|few|TRBJ2-3
TGCAGCGTGCGGGGGGTGACTAGTAGAGACACAGATACGCAGTATTTT
CSVRGVTSRDTDTQYF
>TRBV4-1|16|TRBD2|many|TRBJ2-1
TGCGCCAGCAGCCAAGAATGGGGGAGGGGCTACAATGAGCAGTTCTTC
CASSQEWGRGYNEQFF
>TRBV7-7|13|-|many|TRBJ1-1
TGTGCTAGCAGCACGGGTTTGAACACTGAAGCTTTCTTT
CASSTGLNTEAFF
>TRBV19|12|-|few|TRBJ1-5
TGTGCCAGTACTATAGGGCATCAGCCCCAGCATTTT
CASTIGHQPQHF
>TRBV29-1|14|TRBD1|-|TRBJ2-7
TGCAGCTCATCTTTACAGGGGGATTCCCACGAGCAGTACTTC
CSSSLQGDSHEQYF
>TRBV7-9|15|TRBD2|many|TRBJ2-1
TGTGCCAGCAGCTTAGAGCGGGGAGGCTACAATGAGCAGTTCTTC
CASSLERGGYNEQFF
>TRBV10-1|14|-|-|TRBJ1-4
TGCGCCAGCAGTGAACCCGCAACTAATGAAAAACTGTTTTTT
CASSEPATNEKLFF
>TRBV14|15|TRBD1|many|TRBJ2-7
TGTGCCAGCAGCCGCCGGGACAGGGGTAATTACGAGCAGTACTTC
CASSRRDRGNYEQYF
>TRBV3-1|12|-|many|TRBJ1-1
TGTGCCAGCAGCCTTCTGGGCACCGAAGCTTTCTTT
CASSLLGTEAFF
>TRBV7-2|14|-|few|TRBJ2-7
TGTGCCAGCAGGATCGCGCTAGGGGCCTACGAGCAGTACTTC
CASRIALGAYEQYF
>TRBV27|14|-|-|TRBJ2-5
TGTGCCAGCAGTACCCGGACAGCCCAAGAGACCCAGTACTTC
CASSTRTAQETQYF
>TRBV28|14|TRBD1|many|TRBJ1-4
TGTGCCAGCAGCCACAGGGGGCGAAATGAAAAACTGTTTTTT
CASSHRGRNEKLFF
>TRBV11-2|12|-|-|TRBJ2-5
TGTGCCAGCAGGGGAGAGGGGGAGACCCAGTACTTC
CASRGEGETQYF
>TRBV30|15|TRBD1|many|TRBJ2-7
TGTGCCTGGAGTGCCCCCGGGACAGGGCCCTACGAGCAGTACTTC
CAWSAPGTGPYEQYF
>TRBV5-1|16|TRBD2|many|TRBJ2-5
TGCGCCAGCAGCCGCCGACTAGCGGGGGTTGGAGAGACCCAGTACTTC
CASSRRLAGVGETQYF
>TRBV24-1|16|TRBD2|few|TRBJ2-3
TGTGCCACCAGTGGGGGGACTAGCGGGAGACAAGATACGCAGTATTTT
CATSGGTSGRQDTQYF
>TRBV5-1|16|TRBD2|-|TRBJ2-2
TGCGCCAGCAGCGTTAGCGGGATCGGAGGGACCGGGGAGCTGTTTTTT
CASSVSGIGGTGELFF
>TRBV11-3|15|-|-|TRBJ2-4
TGTGCCAGCAGCTTCCTGCGGGGGCGGGAAAACATTCAGTACTTC
CASSFLRGRENIQYF
>TRBV9|21|-|many|TRBJ2-2
TGTGCCAGCAGCGTGGGTTATTTGAGCGGCGGGATCTCGGTTAACACCGGGGAGCTGTTTTTT
CASSVGYLSGGISVNTGELFF
>TRBV27|14|-|many|TRBJ2-7
TGTGCCAGCAGTTCCGCGGGGGCCTCACGAGGGCAGTACTTC
CASSSAGASRGQYF
>TRBV6-6|17|-|-|TRBJ2-3
TGTGCCAGCAGTTACTCGATCGGGGGGCTGGCCACAGATACGCAGTATTTT
CASSYSIGGLATDTQYF
>TRBV3-1|15|-|few|TRBJ1-3
TGTGCCAGCAGCCAAGGACTCCACTCTGGAAACACCATATATTTT
CASSQGLHSGNTIYF
>TRBV4-1|14|-|-|TRBJ1-1
TGCGCCAGCAGCCAAAACAGGGCGAACACTGAAGCTTTCTTT
CASSQNRANTEAFF
>TRBV6-6|16|TRBD1|many|TRBJ1-6
TGTGCCAGCAGAGAATTGGGGACAGGGGAGAGGTCACCCCTCCACTTT
CASRELGTGERSPLHF
>TRBV5-1|14|-|many|TRBJ2-5
TGCGCCAGCAGCTTGGAACGGGGGCCGGAGACCCAGTACTTC
CASSLERGPETQYF
>TRBV28|12|-|-|TRBJ1-5
TGTGCCGGCGGGGGGAGTTTTCAGCCCCAGCATTTT
CAGGGSFQPQHF
>TRBV7-6|13|-|many|TRBJ2-7
TGTGCCAGCAGCTCACCCGGCCCCTACGAGCAGTACTTC
CASSSPGPYEQYF
>TRBV29-1|16|-|few|TRBJ2-3
TGCAGCGCCAGAAGACTAGTGGTCGAGCGCACAGATACGCAGTATTTT
CSARRLVVERTDTQYF
>TRBV7-3|15|-|many|TRBJ2-2
TGTGCCAGCAGCCGGATTGGGACTTCCACCGGGGAGCTGTTTTTT
CASSRIGTSTGELFF